The 26 T cell receptor beta chains below were found in one sample sequenced in a study of cytomegalovirus exposure and HLA in healthy donors. Method: immunoSEQ multiplex PCR; TCRdb's copy keeps in-frame clones and lacks some. The sample has a few hundred thousand clones; about 86% are singletons. Sequencing was carried out using PBMCs. These receptors came from a woman aged 18-29 years in good health and CMV-seronegative.

V gene TRBV5-1 combines with J gene TRBJ2-3; D gene uncertain. Deletions cut 1 base from V and 1 base from J, with 13 bases between. This CDR3 comprises 16 residues. Looked up from germline, CDR1 is SGHRS and CDR2 is YFSETQ. The DNA for the CDR3 is TGCGCCAGCAGCTTGATGGAGTACTACGGCACAGATACGCAGTATTTT. It translates to CASSLMEYYGTDTQYF.

This clone occurred once. CDR3 loop: CASSLAPGNTEAFF. As DNA, the CDR3 is TGTGCCAGCAGTTTAGCTCCGGGGAACACTGAAGCTTTCTTT. The chain is built from TRBV27 and TRBJ1-1; D is uncertain. Germline V gives CDR1 MNHEY, CDR2 SMNVEV (reference sequence). V lost 2 bases and J 1 base, leaving 8 bases between the germline ends. The CDR3 is made up of 14 amino acids.

This chain joins TRBV11-2 and TRBJ1-3, with no clear D. CDR3 size: 14 residues. V lost 1 base and J 0 bases, leaving 4 bases between the germline ends. CDR1 and CDR2 (germline): SGHAT, FQNNGV. The CDR3: CASSLGHSGNTIYF. For the CDR3, the DNA is TGTGCCAGCAGCTTAGGTCACTCTGGAAACACCATATATTTT.

The genes are TRBV7-8 and TRBJ2-7; 10 positions agree with TRBD2. Germline trimming cut 1 base from V and 5 bases from J; bases unmatched to any gene: 8. Germline-derived CDR1 and CDR2 are SGHVS and FQNEAQ. The CDR3 is 16 amino acids. The CDR3 nucleotides are TGTGCCAGCAGCTTAGTCGCTAGCGGGAGAGCCCACGAGCAGTACTTC. It specifies CASSLVASGRAHEQYF.

V is TRBV9 and J is TRBJ2-1; 7 positions agree with TRBD2. The CDR3 runs 14 residues. V lost 0 bases and J lost 7; bases outside the gene matches: 4. From germline, CDR1 is SGDLS and CDR2 YYNGEE. The chain's CDR3 is CASSVAGGPNEQFF. The CDR3 DNA sequence: TGTGCCAGCAGCGTAGCGGGAGGTCCGAATGAGCAGTTCTTC.

The chain carries TRBV27 and TRBJ1-2; possible D gene TRBD1, 5 bases. V dropped 3 bases and J dropped 2 bases, with 16 bases sitting between them. This CDR3 region has 16 residues. Germline V gives CDR1 MNHEY, CDR2 SMNVEV (reference sequence). In DNA, the CDR3 is TGTGCCAGCAGTTTGGGAAGACAGCCTTTAAACTATGGCTACACCTTC. Translation gives CASSLGRQPLNYGYTF.

The chain links TRBV10-1 to TRBJ2-1; D may be TRBD2 (10 bases). Between the trimmed V and J ends, which lost 6 bases and 2 bases, there was a span of 23 bases. CDR1 is WNHNN and CDR2 is SYGVQD in the germline V gene (reference sequence). The CDR3 is 18 residues long. CDR3 DNA sequence: TGCGCCAGCAGCCGGGACAGGGATAGCGGGAGGCCCTACAATGAGCAGTTCTTC. This sequence encodes CASSRDRDSGRPYNEQFF.

This chain joins TRBV19 and TRBJ2-7, with D tentatively TRBD2 (6 bases). V dropped 5 bases and J dropped 3 bases, with 14 bases sitting between them. Looked up from germline, CDR1 is LNHDA and CDR2 is SQIVND (reference sequence). The CDR3 runs 14 residues. Here the CDR3 reads CASSPSAGFYEQYF. As DNA, the CDR3 is TGTGCCAGTAGTCCCTCGGCGGGGTTCTACGAGCAGTACTTC.

The chain joins TRBV7-6 to TRBJ2-2; the match to TRBD2 covers 8 bases. Germline V gene lookup returns CDR1 SGHVS and CDR2 FNYEAQ. Unmatched junction bases numbered 18, after V lost 5 bases and J lost 7 bases. The CDR3 totals 18 residues. CDR3 loop: CASSRRLASILAGGELFF. CDR3 coding DNA: TGTGCCAGCAGCCGCAGACTAGCGTCAATCTTAGCAGGCGGGGAGCTGTTTTTT.

V usage is TRBV29-1 and J usage is TRBJ1-5; D perhaps matches TRBD1 (5 bases). V dropped 4 bases and J dropped 3 bases, with 13 bases sitting between them. Per germline, CDR1 SQVTM and CDR2 ANQGSEA. The CDR3 length is 14 residues. CDR3 sequence (DNA): TGCAGCGTTGGGGAGGGGTTAAACAATCAGCCCCAGCATTTT. The encoded protein is CSVGEGLNNQPQHF. Full variable domain (remainder filled in from reference TRBV29-1 and TRBJ1-5): SAVISQKPSRDICQRGTSLTIQCQVDSQVTMMFWYRQQPGQSLTLIATANQGSEATYESGFVIDKFPISRPNLTFSTLTVSNMSPEDSSIYLCSVGEGLNNQPQHFGDGTRLSIL.

The rearrangement joins TRBV25-1 to TRBJ2-7; maybe TRBD2 (6 bases). The CDR3 totals 11 residues. Germline V gives CDR1 MGHDK, CDR2 SYGVNS. V gave up 9 bases and J gave up 3 bases, with 9 bases separating them. CDR3 amino acids: CASRDFYEQYF. The CDR3 DNA sequence: TGTGCCAGTCGGGACTTCTACGAGCAGTACTTC.

The gene calls are TRBV27 and TRBJ1-5; 7 bases align to TRBD1. Germline CDR1 MNHEY, CDR2 SMNVEV (reference sequence). V was clipped by 2 bases and J by 0 bases; unmatched bases: 7. The CDR3 extends over 17 amino acids. The chain's CDR3 is CASSLAGTDGSNQPQHF. The DNA of the CDR3 is TGTGCCAGCAGTTTAGCCGGGACAGACGGTAGCAATCAGCCCCAGCATTTT.

V gene TRBV5-1 combines with J gene TRBJ1-2; D is undetermined. The V gene lost 2 bases and the J gene lost 0 bases, with 11 bases spanning the gap. Germline V gene sequence: CDR1 SGHRS, CDR2 YFSETQ. The CDR3 sequence is 15 residues long. DNA for the CDR3: TGCGCCAGCAGCTTTTCGTATCCAGCTAACTATGGCTACACCTTC. It yields the protein CASSFSYPANYGYTF.

The chain links TRBV6-4 to TRBJ1-1, with 9 bases fitting TRBD1. CDR3 size: 14 residues. Germline V gene sequence: CDR1 MRHNA, CDR2 SNTAGT. V shed 4 bases, J shed 5 bases, and the junction held 5 bases outside the gene matches. In DNA, the CDR3 is TGTGCCAGCAGTGTCGGACAGGGGAGGACTGAAGCTTTCTTT. Translation: CASSVGQGRTEAFF.

The J gene is TRBJ2-1, the V gene TRBV7-7; 12 bases are shared with TRBD2. The germline gives CDR1 SSHAT, CDR2 FNYEAQ (reference sequence). There are 17 residues in the CDR3. The ends lost 5 bases at V and 6 bases at J; junction bases unmatched: 11. CDR3 coding DNA: TGTGCCAGCAGCGCCCGACTAGCGGGAGAGGGGGGCAATGAGCAGTTCTTC. This encodes CASSARLAGEGGNEQFF. Based on the CDR3 plus reference TRBV7-7 and TRBJ2-1, the full variable domain is GAGVSQSPRYKVTKRGQDVTLRCDPISSHATLYWYQQALGQGPEFLTYFNYEAQPDKSGLPSDRFSAERPEGSISTLTIQRTEQRDSAMYRCASSARLAGEGGNEQFFGPGTRLTVL.

This sequence joins TRBV19 and TRBJ1-4; 9 bases align to TRBD1. Germline CDR1 reads LNHDA; CDR2 reads SQIVND (reference sequence). V was pared by 6 bases and J by 11 bases, with 10 bases of the junction left unmatched. The CDR3 is made up of 14 amino acids. CDR3 protein: CASSRDRGSDKLFF. The CDR3 DNA follows: TGTGCCAGTAGCCGCGACAGGGGGAGTGACAAACTGTTTTTT.

In nucleotides, the CDR3 is TGTGCCAGCAACTCTTGGACAGGGGGCAACGAGCAGTACTTC. Encoded protein: CASNSWTGGNEQYF. This chain connects TRBV7-2 to TRBJ2-7; 11 bases map to TRBD1. CDR3 length: 14 residues. Germline V lookup: CDR1 SGHTA, CDR2 FQGNSA. V was clipped by 7 bases and J by 5 bases; unmatched bases: 7.

This clone has only one observation. This chain connects TRBV10-3 to TRBJ2-5; 15 bases fit TRBD2. Germline V gene sequence: CDR1 ENHRY, CDR2 SYGVKD. V lost 6 bases, J lost 4 bases, and 9 bases stayed unmatched. The CDR3 is 17 residues long. The chain's CDR3 is CAIRASPGLAGGETQYF. CDR3 nucleotide sequence: TGTGCCATCAGAGCCAGCCCGGGACTAGCGGGAGGAGAGACCCAGTACTTC.

The J gene is TRBJ2-2, the V gene TRBV4-1; D remains ambiguous. V shed 4 bases and J shed 1 base, with 10 bases lying between them. The CDR3 contains 15 residues. Looked up from germline, CDR1 is MGHRA and CDR2 is YSYEKL. The CDR3 DNA sequence: TGCGCCAGCAGCCTTTCAGGTGGGAACACCGGGGAGCTGTTTTTT. This gives the protein CASSLSGGNTGELFF.

The chain couples TRBV18 to TRBJ2-7; TRBD1 matches at 11 bases. Trimming removed 5 bases from V and 6 bases from J; junction bases left unmatched: 12. The CDR3 length is 16 residues. The V gene's germline CDR1 is KGHSH and CDR2 LQKENI. In DNA form, the CDR3 reads TGTGCCAGCTCAGCACGCATCGGGACAGGGGGAGGCGAGCAGTACTTC. This gives the protein CASSARIGTGGGEQYF.

This chain links TRBV9 with TRBJ2-7; TRBD1 aligns across 10 bases. This CDR3 is built from 15 residues. Germline CDR1 reads SGDLS; CDR2 reads YYNGEE. Losses at the gene ends were 4 bases for V and 2 bases for J; bases not matched to a gene: 6. The CDR3 coding sequence is TGTGCCAGCAGCCTCGTCGGGACAGGGGCCTACGAGCAGTACTTC. Translation: CASSLVGTGAYEQYF.

This chain links TRBV19 with TRBJ1-2; 8 bases map to TRBD1. The CDR3 totals 15 residues. Germline values: CDR1 LNHDA, CDR2 SQIVND (reference sequence). The trim removed 7 bases at V and 7 bases at J, leaving 14 bases unmatched. The CDR3 nucleotides are TGTGCCAGTACCGATATGACAGGGGCGATTAGTGGCTACACCTTC. It yields the protein CASTDMTGAISGYTF.

This clone occurred a few times. This chain connects TRBV30 to TRBJ1-2; D possibly corresponds to TRBD1 (6 bases). The CDR3 sequence is 14 residues long. Germline V CDR1 and CDR2: GTSNPN, SVGIG (reference sequence). V dropped 3 bases and J dropped 8 bases, with 19 bases sitting between them. The CDR3 region is CAWSRGTPPWGYTF. For the CDR3, the DNA is TGTGCCTGGAGCAGAGGGACACCCCCGTGGGGCTACACCTTC.

This rearrangement joins TRBV29-1 to TRBJ2-7; 10 nucleotides line up with TRBD1. Per germline, CDR1 SQVTM and CDR2 ANQGSEA. This CDR3 has 14 residues. Losses at the gene ends were 6 bases for V and 2 bases for J; bases not matched to a gene: 7. This CDR3 reads CSVRTGTGAYEQYF. CDR3 in DNA: TGCAGCGTCCGTACCGGGACAGGGGCCTACGAGCAGTACTTC.

The gene calls are TRBV11-2 and TRBJ1-1; D gene uncertain. The CDR3 runs 16 residues. V shed 3 bases and J shed 1 base, with 15 bases lying between them. Per the germline V gene, CDR1 is SGHAT and CDR2 is FQNNGV. The CDR3 sequence: CASSFFGDRPNTEAFF. CDR3 DNA: TGTGCCAGCAGCTTTTTTGGAGATCGGCCGAACACTGAAGCTTTCTTT.

This clone was counted once. The chain recombines TRBV30 with TRBJ1-1; TRBD1 matches at 7 bases. This CDR3 region has 13 residues. With V trimmed by 3 bases and J by 3 bases, 4 bases remained unmatched. Looked up from germline, CDR1 is GTSNPN and CDR2 is SVGIG (reference sequence). The CDR3 DNA reads as TGTGCCTGGAGGAGACAGGGAGACACTGAAGCTTTCTTT. Encoded protein: CAWRRQGDTEAFF.